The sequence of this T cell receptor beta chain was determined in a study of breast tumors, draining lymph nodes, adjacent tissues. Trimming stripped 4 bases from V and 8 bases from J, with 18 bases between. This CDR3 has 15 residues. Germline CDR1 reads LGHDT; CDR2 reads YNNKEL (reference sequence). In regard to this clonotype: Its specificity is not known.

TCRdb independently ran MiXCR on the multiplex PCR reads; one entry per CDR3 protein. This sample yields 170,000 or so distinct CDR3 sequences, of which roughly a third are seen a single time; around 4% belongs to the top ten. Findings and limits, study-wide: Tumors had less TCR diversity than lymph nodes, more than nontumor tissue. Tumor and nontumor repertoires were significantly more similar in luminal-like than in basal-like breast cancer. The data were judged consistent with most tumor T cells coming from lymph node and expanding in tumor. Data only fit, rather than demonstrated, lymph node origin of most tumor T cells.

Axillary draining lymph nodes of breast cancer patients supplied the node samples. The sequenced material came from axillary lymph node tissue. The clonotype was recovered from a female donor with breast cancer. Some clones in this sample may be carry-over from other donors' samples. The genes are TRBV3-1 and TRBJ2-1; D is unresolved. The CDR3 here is CASSPSGPSADEQFF. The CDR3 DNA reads TGTGCCAGCAGCCCCTCCGGGCCTTCAGCCGATGAGCAGTTCTTC.